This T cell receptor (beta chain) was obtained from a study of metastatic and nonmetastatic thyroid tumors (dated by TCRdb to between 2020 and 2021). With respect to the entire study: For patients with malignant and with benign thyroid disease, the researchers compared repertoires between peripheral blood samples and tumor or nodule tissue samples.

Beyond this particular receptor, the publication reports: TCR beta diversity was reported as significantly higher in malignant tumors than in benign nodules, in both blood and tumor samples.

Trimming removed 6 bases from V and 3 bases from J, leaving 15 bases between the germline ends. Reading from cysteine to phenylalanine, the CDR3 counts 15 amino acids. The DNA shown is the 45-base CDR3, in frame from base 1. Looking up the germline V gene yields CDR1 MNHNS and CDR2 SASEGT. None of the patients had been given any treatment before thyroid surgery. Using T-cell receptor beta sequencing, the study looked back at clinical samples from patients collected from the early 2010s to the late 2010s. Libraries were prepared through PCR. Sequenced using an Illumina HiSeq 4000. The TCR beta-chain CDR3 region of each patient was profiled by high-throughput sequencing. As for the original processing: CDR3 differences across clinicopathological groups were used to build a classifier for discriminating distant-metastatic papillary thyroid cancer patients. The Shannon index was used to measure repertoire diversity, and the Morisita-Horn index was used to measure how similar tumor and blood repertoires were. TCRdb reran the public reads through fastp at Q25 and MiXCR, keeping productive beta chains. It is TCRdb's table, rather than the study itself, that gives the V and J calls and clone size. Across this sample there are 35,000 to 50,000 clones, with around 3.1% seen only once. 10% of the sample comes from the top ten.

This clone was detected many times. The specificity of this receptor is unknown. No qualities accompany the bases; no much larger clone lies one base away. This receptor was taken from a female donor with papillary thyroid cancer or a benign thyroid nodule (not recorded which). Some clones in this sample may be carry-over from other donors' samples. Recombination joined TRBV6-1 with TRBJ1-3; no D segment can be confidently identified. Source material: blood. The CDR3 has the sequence CASSRSGDGGNTIYF. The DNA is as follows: TGTGCCAGCAGCCGAAGCGGGGATGGTGGAAACACCATATATTTT.